One and the same sample provided the 30 T cell receptor beta chains below, sequenced in a study of blood T cell repertoires in COVID-19. Profiling relied on immunoSEQ multiplex PCR, and the TCRdb table lists in-frame clones only, not all of them. The repertoire consists of 190,000 or so clones, with roughly four fifths occurring once and the leading ten covering over 9.5%. The sample comprised PBMCs or T cells enriched from blood (not recorded which). These receptors came from a man in his forties who had recovered from COVID-19.

This chain connects TRBV9 to TRBJ1-1, with 8 bases matching TRBD1. V was pared by 3 bases and J by 5 bases, with 3 bases of the junction left unmatched. From germline, CDR1 is SGDLS and CDR2 YYNGEE. The CDR3 length is 13 residues. Written as DNA, the CDR3 is TGTGCCAGCAGCGACAGGGGGGGTACTGAAGCTTTCTTT. Its protein product is CASSDRGGTEAFF.

The chain recombines TRBV29-1 with TRBJ2-1; 13 positions match TRBD2. Looked up from germline, CDR1 is SQVTM and CDR2 is ANQGSEA. V shed 3 bases, J shed 6 bases, and the junction held 8 bases outside the gene matches. The CDR3 is 16 amino acids. CDR3 loop: CSVDKPGTSGTNEQFF. CDR3 sequence (DNA): TGCAGCGTTGACAAACCCGGGACTAGCGGGACCAATGAGCAGTTCTTC.

This sequence joins TRBV5-1 and TRBJ2-7; TRBD1 agrees at 10 bases. The CDR3 is 15 residues long. J lost 5 bases, V lost 2 bases, and 7 bases had no gene match. Germline CDR1 reads SGHRS; CDR2 reads YFSETQ. The CDR3 region has the DNA TGCGCCAGCAGCTTCCGGGACAGGGGTGGCCACGAGCAGTACTTC. This sequence encodes CASSFRDRGGHEQYF.

J is TRBJ1-4 and V is TRBV23-1, with 7 nucleotides matching TRBD1. TRBV23-1 is noted as an ORF with a role that remains uncertain. The CDR3 runs 16 residues. After removal of 0 bases from V and 10 bases from J, the junction contained 11 bases not matched to a gene. The CDR3 spells CASSQSCGDRRGKLFF. The CDR3 region has the DNA TGCGCCAGCAGTCAATCCTGTGGGGACAGAAGAGGAAAACTGTTTTTT.

The chain employs TRBV3-1 (or the pseudogene TRBV3-2) and TRBJ2-5, with TRBD2 matching 9 bases. Germline lookup yields CDR1 LGHDT and CDR2 YNNKEL (reference sequence). This CDR3 is 13 amino acids long. With V trimmed by 5 bases and J by 4 bases, 2 bases remained unmatched. The DNA for the CDR3 is TGTGCCAGCAGCATAGCGGGAGCAGAGACCCAGTACTTC. It is translated as CASSIAGAETQYF.

V and J are TRBV4-3 and TRBJ1-6; D is uncertain. Per the germline V gene, CDR1 is LGHNA and CDR2 is YSLEER. Trimming shortened V by 1 base and J by 6 bases, and 7 bases separated the two germline ends. The CDR3 contains 14 residues. CDR3 sequence reads: CASSQVGGNSPLHF. The CDR3 coding sequence is TGCGCCAGCAGCCAAGTGGGAGGTAATTCACCCCTCCACTTT.

The rearrangement uses TRBV3-1 (or the pseudogene TRBV3-2) and TRBJ2-7; 8 bases line up with TRBD2. The CDR3 extends over 15 amino acids. V shed 5 bases, J shed 0 bases, and the junction held 6 bases outside the gene matches. The germline V gene encodes CDR1 LGHDT and CDR2 YNNKEL (reference sequence). The CDR3 DNA is TGTGCCAGCAGCAAGACTAGCGCTGCCTCCTACGAGCAGTACTTC. This gives the protein CASSKTSAASYEQYF.

The V call is TRBV19, the J call TRBJ2-2; 7 bases line up with TRBD1. Per germline, CDR1 LNHDA and CDR2 SQIVND (reference sequence). The CDR3 sequence is 14 residues long. With V trimmed by 7 bases and J by 3 bases, 5 bases remained unmatched. The CDR3 DNA sequence: TGTGCCAGTACCACGGGACAGTACACCGGGGAGCTGTTTTTT. Translated: CASTTGQYTGELFF.

In this sample, this clone turned up many times. The chain uses TRBV27 and TRBJ1-1, with D maybe TRBD1 (5 bases). Trimming pared 5 bases from V and 5 bases from J, leaving 15 bases between. The CDR3 consists of 14 residues. Per the germline V gene, CDR1 is MNHEY and CDR2 is SMNVEV (reference sequence). The CDR3, as DNA: TGTGCCAGCAGTGCCGGACATCACACTACTGAAGCTTTCTTT. The encoded protein is CASSAGHHTTEAFF.

This chain joins TRBV7-8 and TRBJ1-6; D gene ambiguous. This CDR3 has 18 residues. V was trimmed by 1 base and J by 10 bases, leaving 23 bases between them. Germline CDR1 and CDR2: SGHVS and FQNEAQ. The CDR3, as DNA: TGTGCCAGCAGCTTAGATTTGGTAGGTCCAGGATCCGGCTCACCCCTCCACTTT. It specifies CASSLDLVGPGSGSPLHF.

Here the CDR3 DNA reads TGTGCCAGCATAAATTGGAGGACTCCCTACAATGAGCAGTTCTTC. It yields the protein CASINWRTPYNEQFF. V usage is TRBV28 and J usage is TRBJ2-1; possible D gene TRBD2, 5 bases. V lost 7 bases, J lost 2 bases, and 15 bases lay in between. Germline assignment: CDR1 MDHEN and CDR2 SYDVKM. This CDR3 spans 15 amino acids.

This clone was found once. The V gene is TRBV7-7, the J gene TRBJ2-1, with TRBD1 identical over 9 bases. Looked up from germline, CDR1 is SSHAT and CDR2 is FNYEAQ (reference sequence). J lost 1 base, V lost 3 bases, and 1 base had no gene match. This CDR3 contains 15 residues. The CDR3: CASSLDRGSYNEQFF. The CDR3 DNA sequence: TGTGCCAGCAGCTTGGACAGGGGATCCTACAATGAGCAGTTCTTC. Variable domain in full (rest from reference TRBV7-7 and TRBJ2-1): GAGVSQSPRYKVTKRGQDVTLRCDPISSHATLYWYQQALGQGPEFLTYFNYEAQPDKSGLPSDRFSAERPEGSISTLTIQRTEQRDSAMYRCASSLDRGSYNEQFFGPGTRLTVL.

A single count supports this clone. The gene calls are TRBV29-1 and TRBJ1-3, with a weak D call TRBD1 (6 bases). This CDR3 region has 16 residues. The V end was cut by 4 bases, the J end by 0 bases, with 16 bases between. Germline assignment: CDR1 SQVTM and CDR2 ANQGSEA. The CDR3 nucleotides read TGCAGCGTTGGGGCAGGGGACCCCTTCTCTGGAAACACCATATATTTT. Its translation is CSVGAGDPFSGNTIYF.

The CDR3 nucleotides read TGTGCCAGCAGGGGCAGCCATAGCAATCAGCCCCAGCATTTT. Its translation is CASRGSHSNQPQHF. The V call is TRBV28, the J call TRBJ1-5; unclear D gene. The germline CDR1 and CDR2 sequences are MDHEN and SYDVKM. V lost 6 bases and J lost 0, with 9 bases in between. The CDR3 runs 14 residues.

The J gene is TRBJ2-1, the V gene TRBV10-2; D may be TRBD1 (5 bases). The CDR3 is 15 residues long. Germline values: CDR1 WSHSY, CDR2 SAAADI. Trimming shortened V by 2 bases and J by 4 bases, and 12 bases separated the two germline ends. CDR3 nucleotide sequence: TGCGCCAGCAGTGAGAGCGACAGCACATACAATGAGCAGTTCTTC. This translates into CASSESDSTYNEQFF.

The J gene is TRBJ2-7, the V gene TRBV6-2 or TRBV6-3, with 7 bases that match TRBD2. The germline V gene has CDR1 MNHEY and CDR2 SVGEGT. V was pared by 2 bases and J by 6 bases, with 13 bases of the junction left unmatched. The CDR3 loop spans 16 amino acids. CDR3 sequence: CASSYQLGLVSLEQYV. CDR3 nucleotides: TGTGCCAGCAGTTACCAATTAGGACTAGTCTCTCTCGAGCAGTACGTC.

The chain couples TRBV6-2 or TRBV6-3 to TRBJ2-2; possible D gene TRBD1, 5 bases. This CDR3 region has 14 residues. Germline V lookup: CDR1 MNHEY, CDR2 SVGEGT. With 7 bases removed from V and 2 bases from J, the gap between germline ends came to 11 bases. This CDR3 is CASTPRANTGELFF. The CDR3 DNA reads as TGTGCCAGCACCCCCAGGGCCAACACCGGGGAGCTGTTTTTT.

J is TRBJ1-5 and V is TRBV28; the D gene is possibly TRBD1 (5 bases). This CDR3 region has 12 residues. The V and J ends lost 9 bases and 9 bases respectively, with 15 bases between them. Germline assignment: CDR1 MDHEN and CDR2 SYDVKM. CDR3 residues: CASTPGLRPQHF. DNA for the CDR3: TGTGCCAGTACCCCAGGGCTGAGGCCCCAGCATTTT.

V and J are TRBV27 and TRBJ2-7; 9 bases map to TRBD1. Germline V gene sequence: CDR1 MNHEY, CDR2 SMNVEV (reference sequence). This CDR3 spans 14 amino acids. The V and J ends lost 7 bases and 9 bases, in that order; junction bases with no gene match: 13. Here the CDR3 reads CASTTTGGPRRQYF. The CDR3 DNA sequence: TGTGCCAGCACCACTACAGGGGGCCCCAGAAGGCAGTACTTC.

With respect to this clone: Other DNA sequences in this sample translate to the same CDR3. The rearrangement joins TRBV6-5 to TRBJ2-7; the match to TRBD2 covers 9 bases. Germline CDR1 and CDR2: MNHEY and SVGAGI. V shed 0 bases and J 4 bases; nucleotides not matched to a gene: 4. The CDR3 has 15 residues. DNA of the CDR3: TGTGCCAGCAGTTACTCACTAGCGGGTGCATACGAGCAGTACTTC. It is translated as CASSYSLAGAYEQYF.

This clone was seen a single time. The chain has TRBV15 and TRBJ1-2; tentative D call: TRBD1 (5 bases). The CDR3 runs 15 residues. V gave up 6 bases and J gave up 4 bases, with 18 bases separating them. Looked up from germline, CDR1 is LNHNV and CDR2 is YYDKDF (reference sequence). The CDR3 coding sequence is TGTGCCACCAGATCAGGGTCAGACATTGTCTATGGCTACACCTTC. Encoded protein: CATRSGSDIVYGYTF.

The chain couples TRBV29-1 to TRBJ1-1; no clear D gene. This CDR3 contains 11 residues. Trimming cost V 3 bases and J 10 bases, with 12 bases left between them. Per germline, CDR1 SQVTM and CDR2 ANQGSEA. The CDR3 sequence: CSVDREVIAFF. DNA of the CDR3: TGCAGCGTTGATAGGGAGGTAATAGCTTTCTTT.

The chain combines TRBV3-1 (or the pseudogene TRBV3-2) with TRBJ2-5; TRBD2 is a possible D gene (6 bases). The CDR3 covers 13 residues. CDR1 is LGHDT, CDR2 YNNKEL, per germline (reference sequence). The V end lost 0 bases, the J end lost 7 bases, and 9 bases lay between the germline ends. The CDR3 region is CASSQDNGGTQYF. CDR3 DNA: TGTGCCAGCAGCCAAGATAACGGGGGGACCCAGTACTTC.

The CDR3 region has the DNA TGTGCCAGCAGCCACGAGGCGGGAAACTATGGCTACACCTTC. The encoded protein is CASSHEAGNYGYTF. This chain uses TRBV7-9 with TRBJ1-2, with no clear D. Germline V gene sequence: CDR1 SEHNR, CDR2 FQNEAQ (reference sequence). The CDR3 contains 14 residues. The ends were cut back, 5 bases at V and 2 bases at J, with 12 bases in the middle.

This clone was detected once. V gene TRBV7-2 combines with J gene TRBJ2-5; perhaps TRBD2 as D (6 bases). There are 13 residues in the CDR3. Germline V gene sequence: CDR1 SGHTA, CDR2 FQGNSA. Trimming left V 3 bases short and J 4 bases short, with 9 bases between. CDR3 amino acids: CASSFTGRETQYF. In DNA form, the CDR3 reads TGTGCCAGCAGCTTCACCGGGAGAGAGACCCAGTACTTC.

In DNA form, the CDR3 reads TGTGCCAGTAGTATTACAGGCATCTCTGGAAACACCATATATTTT. Its translation: CASSITGISGNTIYF. This chain connects TRBV19 to TRBJ1-3; D is perhaps TRBD1 (5 bases). The germline V and J ends were trimmed by 3 bases and 0 bases, with 9 bases remaining between them. Germline loops: CDR1 LNHDA, CDR2 SQIVND (reference sequence). The CDR3 totals 15 residues.

The CDR3 sequence is CASTGDGDEQFF. The CDR3 nucleotides read TGTGCCAGCACGGGAGACGGGGATGAGCAGTTCTTC. The chain uses TRBV2 and TRBJ2-1, with D perhaps matching TRBD2 (6 bases). Per the germline V gene, CDR1 is SNHLY and CDR2 is FYNNEI. The CDR3 has 12 amino acids. V was cut by 7 bases and J by 8 bases, with 12 bases left in between.

This clone was observed a few times. The chain links TRBV7-2 to TRBJ2-1, with 9 bases identical to TRBD2. The V gene's germline CDR1 is SGHTA and CDR2 FQGNSA. Trimming removed 3 bases from V and 6 bases from J; junction bases left unmatched: 6. This CDR3 has 15 residues. The CDR3 region is CASSFSGSFGNEQFF. Here the CDR3 DNA reads TGTGCCAGCAGCTTTAGCGGGAGTTTTGGCAATGAGCAGTTCTTC.

This clone was seen a single time. This chain joins TRBV7-6 and TRBJ1-5; D perhaps matches TRBD1 (5 bases). CDR1 is SGHVS and CDR2 is FNYEAQ in the germline V gene. CDR3 length: 19 amino acids. Trimming cost V 1 base and J 4 bases, with 23 bases left between them. For the CDR3, the DNA is TGTGCCAGCAGCTTAGTAAGGCGCTCTTTGAATGGACATAATCAGCCCCAGCATTTT. Amino acids: CASSLVRRSLNGHNQPQHF. The variable domain in full, completed from reference TRBV7-6 and TRBJ1-5, reads GAGVSQSPRYKVTKRGQDVALRCDPISGHVSLYWYRQALGQGPEFLTYFNYEAQQDKSGLPNDRFSAERPEGSISTLTIQRTEQRDSAMYRCASSLVRRSLNGHNQPQHFGDGTRLSIL.

This chain links TRBV7-9 with TRBJ1-1; 8 positions agree with TRBD1. The V gene end was trimmed by 5 bases and the J gene end by 2 bases; junction bases not matched to a gene: 16. The germline CDR1 and CDR2 sequences are SEHNR and FQNEAQ (reference sequence). CDR3 length: 18 amino acids. CDR3 bases: TGTGCCAGCAGCCCCAGACGGATCGGGACAGGTCAAAACACTGAAGCTTTCTTT. Protein: CASSPRRIGTGQNTEAFF.